The 26 T cell receptor beta chains below were found in one sample sequenced in a study of response to subunit inactivated influenza vaccine. MiXCR, applied by TCRdb to the RT-PCR reads, yields one record per CDR3 protein. The table has 630,000 or so distinct CDR3 sequences, more than 15% seen once; the top ten hold around 10%. This sample comprised PBMCs from blood, obtained roughly 13 days after vaccination. The receptors derive from a man aged 50-60 years who received an inactivated influenza vaccine.

This clonotype showed up just a few times. The chain is built from TRBV5-1 and TRBJ1-2; possible D gene TRBD1, 6 bases. V was cut by 2 bases and J by 6 bases, with 17 bases left in between. Germline loops: CDR1 SGHRS, CDR2 YFSETQ. The CDR3 has 15 residues. The DNA of the CDR3 is TGCGCCAGCAGCTTAGGGGGGGGTTCAATTGATGGCTACACCTTC. It yields the protein CASSLGGGSIDGYTF. The entire variable domain, with the rest obtained from reference TRBV5-1 and TRBJ1-2, is as follows: KAGVTQTPRYLIKTRGQQVTLSCSPISGHRSVSWYQQTPGQGLQFLFEYFSETQRNKGNFPGRFSGRQFSNSRSEMNVSTLELGDSALYLCASSLGGGSIDGYTFGSGTRLTVV.

This clonotype came up a few times. The rearrangement uses TRBV20-1 and TRBJ2-1; TRBD1 aligns across 8 bases. Germline loops: CDR1 DFQATT, CDR2 SNEGSKA (reference sequence). Trimming removed 3 bases from V and 12 bases from J; junction bases left unmatched: 16. The CDR3 is 15 residues long. The CDR3: CSAREPGTGSGSQFF. CDR3 sequence (DNA): TGCAGTGCTAGGGAACCCGGGACAGGTAGTGGGTCGCAGTTCTTC.

This clonotype was detected only a few times. The chain uses TRBV30 and TRBJ2-3, with 7 bases identical to TRBD2. Germline CDR1 and CDR2: GTSNPN and SVGIG (reference sequence). The V segment lost 1 base and the J segment 5 bases; nucleotides outside the gene matches: 9. The CDR3 has 15 residues. The CDR3 DNA follows: TGTGCCTGGAGTGAAGAGCGGGGCCCCAAAGATACGCAGTATTTT. Translated: CAWSEERGPKDTQYF.

The rearrangement uses TRBV5-1 and TRBJ2-2; the match to TRBD1 covers 7 bases. This CDR3 comprises 18 residues. With V trimmed by 2 bases and J by 0 bases, 10 bases remained unmatched. The germline V gene has CDR1 SGHRS and CDR2 YFSETQ. The CDR3 DNA follows: TGCGCCAGCAGCTTCGACGTGGAGCAGGGGGCGAACACCGGGGAGCTGTTTTTT. It codes for CASSFDVEQGANTGELFF.

In this sample, this clonotype turned up many times. V and J are TRBV15 and TRBJ2-1; D is uncertain. The V gene lost 1 base and the J gene lost 6 bases, with 7 bases spanning the gap. The germline V gene encodes CDR1 LNHNV and CDR2 YYDKDF (reference sequence). The length of the CDR3 is 13 residues. CDR3 residues: CATSRGAGNEQFF. The CDR3 DNA reads TGTGCCACCAGCAGAGGGGCTGGCAATGAGCAGTTCTTC.

In its sample, this clonotype was seen a few times. The V gene is TRBV7-9, the J gene TRBJ1-4; the match to TRBD1 covers 10 bases. Per germline, CDR1 SEHNR and CDR2 FQNEAQ (reference sequence). The length of the CDR3 is 14 residues. J gave up 7 bases and V 6 bases, and 5 bases lay outside the gene matches. CDR3 in amino acids: CASRTGTGVEKLFF. The CDR3 nucleotides are TGTGCCAGCAGGACCGGGACAGGGGTTGAAAAACTGTTTTTT.

This clonotype has just a few counts. The rearrangement uses TRBV18 and TRBJ1-6, with D perhaps TRBD1 (6 bases). CDR3 size: 16 residues. V shed 3 bases and J shed 9 bases, with 18 bases lying between them. Germline V gives CDR1 KGHSH, CDR2 LQKENI. For the CDR3, the DNA is TGTGCCAGCTCACCGGACCTGGGGGGCACAGGTTCACCCCTCCACTTT. Amino acid sequence: CASSPDLGGTGSPLHF.

This clonotype appeared a few times. The CDR3 spells CASSYSGEGNTIYF. The CDR3 DNA reads as TGTGCCAGCAGTTACTCCGGGGAAGGAAACACCATATATTTT. V gene TRBV6-5 combines with J gene TRBJ1-3; D not certain. Trimming left V 0 bases short and J 4 bases short, with 7 bases between. Germline CDR1 and CDR2: MNHEY and SVGAGI. This CDR3 region has 14 residues.

This clonotype was recorded a few times. This sequence joins TRBV6-2 or TRBV6-3 and TRBJ1-1, with TRBD1 as a possible D gene (6 bases). CDR3 length: 13 residues. The germline gives CDR1 MNHEY, CDR2 SVGEGT. V was clipped by 2 bases and J by 7 bases, with 11 bases between them. The CDR3 is CASSYSRGGEAFF. The DNA for the CDR3 is TGTGCCAGCAGTTACAGCAGGGGAGGTGAAGCTTTCTTT.

The V call is TRBV29-1, the J call TRBJ2-7; D gene unclear. CDR1 is SQVTM and CDR2 is ANQGSEA in the germline V gene. There are 14 residues in the CDR3. Trimming removed 0 bases at V and 0 bases at J, with 9 bases between. CDR3 in amino acids: CSVEDRAVSYEQYF. CDR3 in DNA: TGCAGCGTTGAAGATCGGGCCGTCTCCTACGAGCAGTACTTC.

The chain recombines TRBV11-3 with TRBJ2-4, with 7 positions matching TRBD2. The CDR3 length is 18 residues. Germline values: CDR1 SGHNT, CDR2 YENEEA. Losses at the gene ends were 7 bases for V and 10 bases for J; bases not matched to a gene: 25. CDR3 sequence: CASTLYEGLPSKHYIQYF. DNA of the CDR3: TGTGCCAGCACCCTATATGAGGGACTACCTTCCAAACATTATATTCAGTACTTC.

V and J are TRBV20-1 and TRBJ2-7; D unresolved. CDR1 DFQATT and CDR2 SNEGSKA come from the germline V gene (reference sequence). CDR3 length: 11 amino acids. The V and J ends lost 0 bases and 6 bases respectively, with 6 bases between them. For the CDR3, the DNA is TGCAGTGCTAGAGATGATAGCGAGCAGTACTTC. It translates to CSARDDSEQYF.

This clonotype came up a few times. V usage is TRBV5-1 and J usage is TRBJ2-2; no reliable D call. Germline V gene lookup returns CDR1 SGHRS and CDR2 YFSETQ. This CDR3 has 15 residues. Trimming took off 4 bases at V and 0 bases at J, with 10 bases between the two ends. The CDR3 nucleotides are TGCGCCAGCAGCCCGTTCAACGCGAACACCGGGGAGCTGTTTTTT. This gives the protein CASSPFNANTGELFF.

The rearrangement joins TRBV20-1 to TRBJ1-1, with D maybe TRBD1 (6 bases). The V end was cut by 0 bases, the J end by 5 bases, with 13 bases between. The CDR3 consists of 14 residues. From germline, CDR1 is DFQATT and CDR2 SNEGSKA (reference sequence). CDR3 DNA: TGCAGTGCTAGAGATTTACAGGGAGAAACTGAAGCTTTCTTT. It encodes CSARDLQGETEAFF.

This clonotype was found a few times. This chain joins TRBV9 and TRBJ2-7, with 8 bases lining up with TRBD2. With 3 bases clipped from V and 3 bases from J, the junction kept 5 bases outside the gene matches. The CDR3 sequence is 14 residues long. Germline lookup yields CDR1 SGDLS and CDR2 YYNGEE. CDR3 nucleotides: TGTGCCAGCAGCGAAGCGGGAGCCCACTACGAGCAGTACTTC. Its protein product is CASSEAGAHYEQYF.

The table lists this clonotype with many counts. The chain has TRBV7-6 and TRBJ2-7, with 9 bases aligning to TRBD2. V shed 4 bases and J 4 bases; nucleotides not matched to a gene: 8. Germline assignment: CDR1 SGHVS and CDR2 FNYEAQ. There are 15 residues in the CDR3. CDR3 nucleotides: TGTGCCAGCAGCTACGTAGCGGGAGAAGGGTACGAGCAGTACTTC. Translation: CASSYVAGEGYEQYF. Supplemented by reference TRBV7-6 and TRBJ2-7, the full variable domain reads GAGVSQSPRYKVTKRGQDVALRCDPISGHVSLYWYRQALGQGPEFLTYFNYEAQQDKSGLPNDRFSAERPEGSISTLTIQRTEQRDSAMYRCASSYVAGEGYEQYFGPGTRLTVT.

This clonotype was picked up one time. This rearrangement joins TRBV7-2 to TRBJ2-7; tentatively, D is TRBD2 (5 bases). Per the germline V gene, CDR1 is SGHTA and CDR2 is FQGNSA. V shed 1 base and J shed 4 bases, with 14 bases lying between them. The CDR3 spans 15 residues. CDR3 nucleotides: TGTGCCAGCAGCTTAGATGTTTTAGCGCTATACGAGCAGTACTTC. Translating it yields CASSLDVLALYEQYF.

This clonotype was picked up a small number of times. The V call is TRBV9, the J call TRBJ2-7; D is possibly TRBD1 (5 bases). The V end lost 4 bases, the J end lost 2 bases, and 13 bases lay between the germline ends. Per the germline V gene, CDR1 is SGDLS and CDR2 is YYNGEE. The CDR3 is 14 amino acids. CDR3 sequence (DNA): TGTGCCAGCAGCAAACAGGCTAACCCCTACGAGCAGTACTTC. Translated: CASSKQANPYEQYF.

This clonotype was seen a handful of times. The V gene is TRBV7-2, the J gene TRBJ2-3; 8 bases line up with TRBD2. Trimming cost V 4 bases and J 2 bases; bases outside gene matches: 8. The V gene's germline CDR1 is SGHTA and CDR2 FQGNSA. The CDR3 is made up of 16 amino acids. The CDR3 is CASSSQRGRNTDTQYF. The CDR3 nucleotides read TGTGCCAGCAGCTCCCAGCGGGGGCGCAACACAGATACGCAGTATTTT.

This clonotype appeared a few times. The chain uses TRBV18 and TRBJ2-7; D is possibly TRBD2 (5 bases). In germline, CDR1 is KGHSH, CDR2 LQKENI. The CDR3 length is 14 residues. V lost 1 base, J lost 7 bases, and 14 bases lay in between. CDR3: CASSPREIGGEQYF. The CDR3 DNA reads TGTGCCAGCTCACCACGGGAGATTGGCGGTGAGCAGTACTTC. The whole variable domain, remainder taken from reference TRBV18 and TRBJ2-7, is NAGVMQNPRHLVRRRGQEARLRCSPMKGHSHVYWYRQLPEEGLKFMVYLQKENIIDESGMPKERFSAEFPKEGPSILRIQQVVRGDSAAYFCASSPREIGGEQYFGPGTRLTVT.

V gene TRBV5-1 combines with J gene TRBJ1-1; D unclear. The CDR3 totals 14 residues. Germline CDR1 and CDR2: SGHRS and YFSETQ. Trimming pared 1 base from V and 7 bases from J, leaving 14 bases between. In DNA form, the CDR3 reads TGCGCCAGCAGCTTGAGTGGTACCTCAGTTGAAGCTTTCTTT. It codes for CASSLSGTSVEAFF.

This sequence joins TRBV12-3 or TRBV12-4 and TRBJ1-2; D perhaps matches TRBD1 (6 bases). There are 14 residues in the CDR3. Trimming took off 3 bases at V and 4 bases at J, with 12 bases between the two ends. CDR3 sequence reads: CASSFTGPGYGYTF. For the CDR3, the DNA is TGTGCCAGCAGTTTCACAGGGCCCGGCTATGGCTACACCTTC.

This clonotype was recorded a few times. The chain has TRBV7-2 and TRBJ1-5; the D gene is possibly TRBD1 (5 bases). Trimming left V 5 bases short and J 6 bases short, with 11 bases between. The germline V gene encodes CDR1 SGHTA and CDR2 FQGNSA. This CDR3 contains 13 residues. In nucleotides, the CDR3 is TGTGCCAGCAGCCCCGGGGCGACTCAGCCCCAGCATTTT. Amino acid sequence: CASSPGATQPQHF.

Only a few counts were recorded for this clonotype. The chain is built from TRBV20-1 and TRBJ1-6, with D hard to call. Germline V lookup: CDR1 DFQATT, CDR2 SNEGSKA (reference sequence). V dropped 3 bases and J dropped 7 bases, with 7 bases sitting between them. CDR3 length: 12 amino acids. The chain's CDR3 is CSASGRNSPLHF. The CDR3 coding sequence is TGCAGTGCTAGTGGGCGGAATTCACCCCTCCACTTT.

The rearrangement links TRBV12-3 or TRBV12-4 to TRBJ1-3, with a tentative D call TRBD1 (6 bases). The V end lost 5 bases, the J end lost 4 bases, and 9 bases lay between the germline ends. CDR3 length: 13 residues. For the CDR3, the DNA is TGTGCCAGCAGTACAGGGTTAGGAAACACCATATATTTT. It translates to CASSTGLGNTIYF.

This clonotype came up a few times. The rearrangement links TRBV12-3 or TRBV12-4 to TRBJ1-1; D is unresolved. Trimming took 5 bases from V and 2 from J, leaving 9 bases between them. The CDR3 has 13 amino acids. CDR3 region: CASSHPGNTEAFF. In nucleotides, the CDR3 is TGTGCCAGCAGTCACCCTGGCAACACTGAAGCTTTCTTT.